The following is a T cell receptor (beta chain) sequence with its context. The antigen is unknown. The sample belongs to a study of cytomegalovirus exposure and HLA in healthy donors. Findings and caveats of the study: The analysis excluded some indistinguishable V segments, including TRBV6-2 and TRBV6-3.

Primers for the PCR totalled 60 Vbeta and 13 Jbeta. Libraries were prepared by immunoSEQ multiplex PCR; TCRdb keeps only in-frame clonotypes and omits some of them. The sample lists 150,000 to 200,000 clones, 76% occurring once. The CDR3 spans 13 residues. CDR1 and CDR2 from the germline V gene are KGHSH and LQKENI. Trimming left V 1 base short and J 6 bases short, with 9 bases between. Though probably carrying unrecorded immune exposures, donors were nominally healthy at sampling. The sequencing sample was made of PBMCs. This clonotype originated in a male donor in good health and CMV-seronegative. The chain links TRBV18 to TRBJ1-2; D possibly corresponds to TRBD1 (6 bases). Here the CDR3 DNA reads TGTGCCAGCTCACCACGGGACACTGATGGCTACACCTTC. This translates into CASSPRDTDGYTF.